The rows below give T cell receptor beta chains drawn from one sample of a study of blood T cell repertoires in COVID-19. Generated by immunoSEQ multiplex PCR, the TCRdb table keeps only in-frame clones and is missing some. The table records more than 250,000 clones, 85% to 90% of them present only once. Specimen: peripheral blood. The receptors shown here come from a woman aged 50 to 60 with COVID-19, enrolled during active disease. Each CDR3 is given without its conserved first and last residue.

v_gene: TRBV5-1; len: 13; j_gene: TRBJ2-2; CDR3aa: ASSLWQINTGELF
v_gene: TRBV27; len: 13; j_gene: TRBJ2-6; CDR3aa: ASRTTSSGANVLT
v_gene: TRBV13; len: 14; j_gene: TRBJ2-7; CDR3aa: ASSPQGAGPLGEQY
v_gene: TRBV29-1; len: 10; j_gene: TRBJ1-1; CDR3aa: SVVQGDTEAF
v_gene: TRBV3-1/TRBV3-2; len: 14; j_gene: TRBJ1-2; CDR3aa: ASSQPTGISDYGYT
v_gene: TRBV5-4; len: 13; j_gene: TRBJ1-1; CDR3aa: ASSLIGRANTEAF
v_gene: TRBV6-2/TRBV6-3; len: 11; j_gene: TRBJ1-3; CDR3aa: ASSRNPGNTIY
v_gene: TRBV5-1; len: 14; j_gene: TRBJ2-1; CDR3aa: ASSYGLAGTYNEQF
v_gene: TRBV2; len: 13; j_gene: TRBJ2-5; CDR3aa: ASRRWGLDQETQY
v_gene: TRBV18; len: 11; j_gene: TRBJ1-1; CDR3aa: ASSPRQNTEAF
v_gene: TRBV18; len: 13; j_gene: TRBJ1-1; CDR3aa: ASSQTGGQRTEAF
v_gene: TRBV19; len: 13; j_gene: TRBJ1-1; CDR3aa: ASSIGRGLDTEAF
v_gene: TRBV6-5; len: 13; j_gene: TRBJ2-2; CDR3aa: ASSPDRVNTGELF
v_gene: TRBV19; len: 13; j_gene: TRBJ2-1; CDR3aa: ASGSSGRSYNEQF
v_gene: TRBV29-1; len: 11; j_gene: TRBJ2-5; CDR3aa: SAPLAGRETQY
v_gene: TRBV2; len: 12; j_gene: TRBJ1-1; CDR3aa: ASSVLDPAAEAF
v_gene: TRBV6-1; len: 13; j_gene: TRBJ1-6; CDR3aa: ASTKYGQSNSPLH
v_gene: TRBV18; len: 11; j_gene: TRBJ2-7; CDR3aa: ASSPGGGYEQY
v_gene: TRBV7-2; len: 14; j_gene: TRBJ1-5; CDR3aa: ASSPAGVAGNQPQH
v_gene: TRBV5-4; len: 14; j_gene: TRBJ2-5; CDR3aa: ASSRRQGRTQETQY
v_gene: TRBV6-5; len: 13; j_gene: TRBJ2-7; CDR3aa: ASSYSGQGSYEQY
v_gene: TRBV6-4; len: 12; j_gene: TRBJ2-3; CDR3aa: ASSRTRVPDTQY
v_gene: TRBV19; len: 17; j_gene: TRBJ2-3; CDR3aa: ASSIIPRSAGNAADTQY
v_gene: TRBV11-3; len: 10; j_gene: TRBJ2-1; CDR3aa: ASVEGNNEQF
v_gene: TRBV28; len: 14; j_gene: TRBJ2-7; CDR3aa: ASSGRRRDRPYEQY
v_gene: TRBV24-1; len: 13; j_gene: TRBJ2-1; CDR3aa: ATSEDRGSYNEQF
v_gene: TRBV5-1; len: 12; j_gene: TRBJ2-3; CDR3aa: ASSPYLGTDTQY
v_gene: TRBV6-1; len: 13; j_gene: TRBJ2-7; CDR3aa: ASSEPEYRGYEQY
v_gene: TRBV21-1; len: 10; j_gene: TRBJ2-7; CDR3aa: ASRQGSYEQY
v_gene: TRBV5-1; len: 12; j_gene: TRBJ1-6; CDR3aa: ASSPVEGNSPLH
v_gene: TRBV21-1; len: 11; j_gene: TRBJ2-7; CDR3aa: ASNGQGTYEQY
v_gene: TRBV15; len: 14; j_gene: TRBJ1-1; CDR3aa: ATSKKGQGTGHEAF
v_gene: TRBV18; len: 12; j_gene: TRBJ1-2; CDR3aa: ASSRQGADYGYT
v_gene: TRBV19; len: 14; j_gene: TRBJ2-6; CDR3aa: ASRTGTSSGANVLT
v_gene: TRBV4-2; len: 14; j_gene: TRBJ2-3; CDR3aa: ASSQDHPSGSGTQY
v_gene: TRBV4-1; len: 12; j_gene: TRBJ1-2; CDR3aa: ASSPPQGVYGYT
v_gene: TRBV30; len: 15; j_gene: TRBJ1-5; CDR3aa: AWGTKGPRGGNQPQH
v_gene: TRBV19; len: 12; j_gene: TRBJ1-3; CDR3aa: ASSITGDGNTIY
v_gene: TRBV11-2; len: 11; j_gene: TRBJ2-1; CDR3aa: ASSFSGREKQF
v_gene: TRBV11-2; len: 12; j_gene: TRBJ2-7; CDR3aa: ASSLRDFSYEQY
v_gene: TRBV19; len: 12; j_gene: TRBJ1-1; CDR3aa: ASSIPSLSTEAF
v_gene: TRBV27; len: 11; j_gene: TRBJ2-3; CDR3aa: ASSSPRADTQY
v_gene: TRBV6-6; len: 11; j_gene: TRBJ1-1; CDR3aa: ASKGGLNTEAF
v_gene: TRBV6-5; len: 13; j_gene: TRBJ2-3; CDR3aa: ASSSGTPSFDTQY
v_gene: TRBV4-2; len: 14; j_gene: TRBJ2-2; CDR3aa: ASSQDWRQDTGELF